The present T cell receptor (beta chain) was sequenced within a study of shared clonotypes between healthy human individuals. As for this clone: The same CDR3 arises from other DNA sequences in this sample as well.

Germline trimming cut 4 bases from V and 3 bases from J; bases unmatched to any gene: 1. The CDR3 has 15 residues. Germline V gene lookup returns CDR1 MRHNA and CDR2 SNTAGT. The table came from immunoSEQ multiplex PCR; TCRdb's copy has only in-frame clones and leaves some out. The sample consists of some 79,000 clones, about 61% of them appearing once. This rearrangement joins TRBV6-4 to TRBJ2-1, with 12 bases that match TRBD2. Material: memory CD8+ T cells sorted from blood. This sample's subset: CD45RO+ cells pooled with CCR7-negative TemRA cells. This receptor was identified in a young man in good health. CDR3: CASSVTSGSYNEQFF. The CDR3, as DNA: TGTGCCAGCAGTGTGACTAGCGGGAGCTACAATGAGCAGTTCTTC.